This T cell receptor (beta chain) was obtained from a study of shared clonotypes between healthy human individuals. Measured with immunoSEQ multiplex PCR; TCRdb has only the in-frame clones, and not every one. Here the sample spans some 2,000,000 clones, over 85% being singletons. Whole-study findings and limits: Represented genetic and exposure-history diversity was restricted by having few donors.

Details on this clone: What it binds is unknown.

Naive-designated CD8 cells lacked CD45RO, were positively enriched for CCR7, and omitted terminally differentiated effector memory CD45RA+ cells. Adults of Caucasian background living in Nashville, Tennessee made up all donors. Germline lookup yields CDR1 SQVTM and CDR2 ANQGSEA. This CDR3 has 15 amino acids. Trimming removed 7 bases from V and 8 bases from J; junction bases left unmatched: 15. Sequenced material: naive CD8+ T cells sorted from blood. The receptor was isolated from a man younger than 35 in good health. This sequence joins TRBV29-1 and TRBJ2-1, with 9 nucleotides matching TRBD2. CDR3 sequence (DNA): TGCAGCGGAGAGAAGGGACTAGCTTTTTGGGATGAGCAGTTCTTC. It encodes CSGEKGLAFWDEQFF.